The following is a T cell receptor (beta chain) sequence with its context. This sample stems from a study of technical replicates of blood from a few donors. The germline CDR1 and CDR2 sequences are SGHRS and YFSETQ. Unmatched junction bases numbered 4, after V lost 0 bases and J lost 5 bases. The CDR3 totals 15 residues. The table came from immunoSEQ multiplex PCR; TCRdb's copy has only in-frame clones and leaves some out. Counted here are fewer than 95,000 clones, 94% occurring once; the ten biggest clones make up 0.2% to 0.3%. Sequences were obtained from T cells isolated from PBMCs. The sequence derives from a human donor in good health. The chain has TRBV5-1 and TRBJ2-5, with TRBD1 matching over 10 bases. This CDR3 reads CASSLAGQGRETQYF. The CDR3 bases are TGCGCCAGCAGCTTGGCGGGACAGGGGAGGGAGACCCAGTACTTC.